Listed below are T cell receptor beta chains from one sample, sequenced in a study of human T cells and chemical hapten exposure. TCRdb called the RACE reads again in MiXCR, with one record for every CDR3 protein. Of roughly 380,000 distinct CDR3 sequences in the sample, less than 6.5% were seen once. The source material was whole blood, sampled in connection with sensitization to the hapten diphenylcyclopropenone (DPC). The receptors stem from a woman in her 50s with alopecia areata. Some clones in this sample may be carry-over from other donors' samples. The CDR3 runs from the conserved cysteine through the conserved F or W. The D gene is left open where the match is weak. Size values are once, few and many counts, or a class for expanded clones, and some rows have none.

j_call: TRBJ2-1
d_call: NA
clone_size: many
v_call: TRBV5-6
cdr3_aa: CASSLSRLDNEQFF
cdr3_nt: TGTGCCAGCAGCTTGTCAAGACTAGACAATGAGCAGTTCTTC

j_call: TRBJ1-1
d_call: NA
clone_size: few
v_call: TRBV6-2/TRBV6-3
cdr3_aa: CASRGWTEAFF
cdr3_nt: TGTGCCAGCAGGGGTTGGACTGAAGCTTTCTTT

j_call: TRBJ1-6
d_call: TRBD1
clone_size: few
v_call: TRBV20-1
cdr3_aa: CSARRQGAIYNSPLHF
cdr3_nt: TGCAGTGCTAGAAGGCAGGGGGCAATCTATAATTCACCCCTCCACTTT

j_call: TRBJ2-1
d_call: TRBD1
clone_size: few
v_call: TRBV6-5
cdr3_aa: CASSFNRDSIGEQFF
cdr3_nt: TGTGCCAGCAGTTTCAACCGGGACAGTATTGGTGAGCAGTTCTTC

j_call: TRBJ2-3
d_call: NA
clone_size: few
v_call: TRBV21-1
cdr3_aa: CASSTPGLAGITQYF
cdr3_nt: TGTGCCAGCAGCACACCGGGACTAGCGGGAATTACGCAGTATTTT

j_call: TRBJ2-5
d_call: TRBD2
clone_size: many
v_call: TRBV7-8
cdr3_aa: CASSLDSGLAGGLGETQYF
cdr3_nt: TGTGCCAGCAGCTTGGACTCGGGACTAGCGGGAGGGTTAGGAGAGACCCAGTACTTC

j_call: TRBJ2-5
d_call: NA
clone_size: many
v_call: TRBV27
cdr3_aa: CASADGGPETQYF
cdr3_nt: TGTGCCAGCGCCGATGGGGGCCCCGAGACCCAGTACTTC

j_call: TRBJ1-1
d_call: NA
clone_size: many
v_call: TRBV6-5
cdr3_aa: CASSYFLTANTEAFF
cdr3_nt: TGTGCCAGCAGTTACTTCCTCACAGCGAACACTGAAGCTTTCTTT

j_call: TRBJ1-2
d_call: NA
clone_size: few
v_call: TRBV5-1
cdr3_aa: CASSSPGGAPDGYTF
cdr3_nt: TGCGCCAGCAGCTCCCCCGGGGGGGCACCGGATGGCTACACCTTC

j_call: TRBJ2-5
d_call: TRBD2
clone_size: many
v_call: TRBV7-2
cdr3_aa: CASSSLWLAGARETQYF
cdr3_nt: TGTGCCAGCAGCTCCCTCTGGCTAGCGGGAGCCAGAGAGACCCAGTACTTC

j_call: TRBJ1-5
d_call: TRBD1
clone_size: many
v_call: TRBV11-2
cdr3_aa: CASSSDRGQPQHF
cdr3_nt: TGTGCCAGCAGCTCTGACAGGGGTCAGCCCCAGCATTTT

j_call: TRBJ1-1
d_call: NA
clone_size: many
v_call: TRBV5-1
cdr3_aa: CASSLTQTNTEAFF
cdr3_nt: TGCGCCAGCAGCTTAACCCAGACCAACACTGAAGCTTTCTTT

j_call: TRBJ1-2
d_call: NA
clone_size: few
v_call: TRBV12-3/TRBV12-4
cdr3_aa: CASSLARGGIYGYTF
cdr3_nt: TGTGCCAGCAGTTTAGCTAGGGGAGGAATCTATGGCTACACCTTC

j_call: TRBJ1-1
d_call: TRBD1
clone_size: many
v_call: TRBV27
cdr3_aa: CASREGGGLAFF
cdr3_nt: TGTGCCAGCAGGGAGGGAGGGGGCCTAGCTTTCTTT

j_call: TRBJ2-3
d_call: NA
clone_size: many
v_call: TRBV15
cdr3_aa: CATSRDKAADTQYF
cdr3_nt: TGTGCCACCAGCAGAGATAAGGCGGCAGATACGCAGTATTTT

j_call: TRBJ1-1
d_call: NA
clone_size: NA
v_call: TRBV5-1
cdr3_aa: CASSLDTQGGTEAFF
cdr3_nt: TGCGCCAGCAGCTTGGATACTCAGGGCGGGACTGAAGCTTTCTTT

j_call: TRBJ2-3
d_call: TRBD1
clone_size: few
v_call: TRBV30
cdr3_aa: CAWSRQGWTDTQYF
cdr3_nt: TGTGCCTGGAGTCGACAGGGTTGGACAGATACGCAGTATTTT

j_call: TRBJ1-5
d_call: TRBD1
clone_size: many
v_call: TRBV20-1
cdr3_aa: CSAPGQGPQPQHF
cdr3_nt: TGCAGTGCCCCGGGACAGGGTCCTCAGCCCCAGCATTTT

j_call: TRBJ2-1
d_call: TRBD2
clone_size: few
v_call: TRBV9
cdr3_aa: CASSGPTSGADNEQFF
cdr3_nt: TGTGCCAGCAGCGGACCGACTAGCGGGGCCGACAATGAGCAGTTCTTC

j_call: TRBJ2-7
d_call: TRBD2
clone_size: many
v_call: TRBV6-2/TRBV6-3
cdr3_aa: CASKVAGAYEQYF
cdr3_nt: TGTGCCAGCAAGGTAGCGGGAGCCTACGAGCAGTACTTC

j_call: TRBJ2-2
d_call: NA
clone_size: few
v_call: TRBV3-1
cdr3_aa: CASSQVESLTGELFF
cdr3_nt: TGTGCCAGCAGCCAAGTAGAGTCCCTCACCGGGGAGCTGTTTTTT

j_call: TRBJ2-2
d_call: NA
clone_size: NA
v_call: TRBV20-1
cdr3_aa: CSARDPGRANTGELFF
cdr3_nt: TGCAGTGCTAGAGACCCGGGACGAGCGAACACCGGGGAGCTGTTTTTT

j_call: TRBJ2-5
d_call: NA
clone_size: NA
v_call: TRBV19
cdr3_aa: CASSIGLRETQYF
cdr3_nt: TGTGCCAGTAGTATCGGCCTTCGGGAGACCCAGTACTTC

j_call: TRBJ2-3
d_call: TRBD2
clone_size: NA
v_call: TRBV6-1
cdr3_aa: CASTIKVASGSADTQYF
cdr3_nt: TGTGCCAGCACCATAAAGGTTGCTAGCGGGAGCGCAGATACGCAGTATTTT

j_call: TRBJ2-7
d_call: NA
clone_size: many
v_call: TRBV28
cdr3_aa: CASRFGARQAYF
cdr3_nt: TGTGCCAGCAGGTTTGGGGCGAGACAGGCCTACTTC

j_call: TRBJ1-2
d_call: NA
clone_size: many
v_call: TRBV5-1
cdr3_aa: CASSQEVNYGYTF
cdr3_nt: TGCGCCAGCAGTCAGGAAGTCAACTATGGCTACACCTTC

j_call: TRBJ2-2
d_call: NA
clone_size: many
v_call: TRBV20-1
cdr3_aa: CSAKRSRATGELFF
cdr3_nt: TGCAGTGCCAAACGTTCCAGGGCAACCGGGGAGCTGTTTTTT

j_call: TRBJ2-5
d_call: TRBD2
clone_size: many
v_call: TRBV5-1
cdr3_aa: CASSLSGGAETQYF
cdr3_nt: TGCGCCAGCAGCTTGAGCGGGGGGGCCGAGACCCAGTACTTC

j_call: TRBJ2-1
d_call: NA
clone_size: many
v_call: TRBV13
cdr3_aa: CASSSLAFNEQFF
cdr3_nt: TGTGCCAGCAGCTCACTAGCATTCAATGAGCAGTTCTTC

j_call: TRBJ1-1
d_call: TRBD1
clone_size: NA
v_call: TRBV29-1
cdr3_aa: CSVEGQMMNTEAFF
cdr3_nt: TGCAGCGTGGAGGGACAGATGATGAACACTGAAGCTTTCTTT

j_call: TRBJ2-6
d_call: NA
clone_size: many
v_call: TRBV6-2/TRBV6-3
cdr3_aa: CASALDGANVLTF
cdr3_nt: TGTGCCAGCGCCCTTGACGGGGCCAACGTCCTGACTTTC

j_call: TRBJ1-2
d_call: NA
clone_size: NA
v_call: TRBV20-1
cdr3_aa: CSALTGEGQFYGYTF
cdr3_nt: TGCAGTGCCCTGACGGGGGAGGGACAATTTTATGGCTACACCTTC

j_call: TRBJ2-1
d_call: TRBD1
clone_size: many
v_call: TRBV9
cdr3_aa: CASSVGSHQGAYNEQFF
cdr3_nt: TGTGCCAGCAGCGTAGGATCCCACCAGGGGGCCTACAATGAGCAGTTCTTC

j_call: TRBJ2-3
d_call: TRBD1
clone_size: many
v_call: TRBV30
cdr3_aa: CAWSGRQGARSDTQYF
cdr3_nt: TGTGCCTGGAGTGGCCGACAGGGGGCAAGGTCAGATACGCAGTATTTT

j_call: TRBJ1-2
d_call: NA
clone_size: few
v_call: TRBV21-1
cdr3_aa: CAEAGDTPNYGYTF
cdr3_nt: TGTGCAGAAGCTGGGGACACCCCTAACTATGGCTACACCTTC

j_call: TRBJ2-5
d_call: TRBD1
clone_size: few
v_call: TRBV5-1
cdr3_aa: CASNQGQGQETQYF
cdr3_nt: TGCGCCAGCAACCAGGGACAGGGGCAAGAGACCCAGTACTTC

j_call: TRBJ2-5
d_call: NA
clone_size: many
v_call: TRBV7-8
cdr3_aa: CASSLVSGADLAQYF
cdr3_nt: TGTGCCAGCAGCTTAGTCAGTGGGGCGGACTTGGCCCAGTACTTC

j_call: TRBJ1-5
d_call: NA
clone_size: few
v_call: TRBV6-5
cdr3_aa: CASSYSLGQGFLSNQPQHF
cdr3_nt: TGTGCCAGCAGTTACTCTCTCGGGCAGGGGTTTCTGAGCAATCAGCCCCAGCATTTT

j_call: TRBJ2-7
d_call: NA
clone_size: many
v_call: TRBV6-2/TRBV6-3
cdr3_aa: CASAFAGTTTYEQYF
cdr3_nt: TGTGCCAGCGCCTTCGCCGGGACAACTACCTACGAGCAGTACTTC

j_call: TRBJ2-7
d_call: TRBD2
clone_size: NA
v_call: TRBV12-3/TRBV12-4
cdr3_aa: CASSPAGTTYEQYF
cdr3_nt: TGTGCCAGCAGCCCCGCCGGGACTACTTACGAGCAGTACTTC

j_call: TRBJ2-7
d_call: NA
clone_size: many
v_call: TRBV6-5
cdr3_aa: CASLIGRVPTYEQYF
cdr3_nt: TGTGCCAGCTTAATCGGACGGGTTCCGACCTACGAGCAGTACTTC

j_call: TRBJ2-7
d_call: NA
clone_size: many
v_call: TRBV6-5
cdr3_aa: CASSSGVTVYEQYF
cdr3_nt: TGTGCCAGCAGTTCCGGGGTTACCGTCTACGAGCAGTACTTC

j_call: TRBJ1-5
d_call: NA
clone_size: few
v_call: TRBV12-5
cdr3_aa: CASGDSTVDQPQHF
cdr3_nt: TGTGCTAGTGGGGATTCCACTGTCGATCAGCCCCAGCATTTT